This TCR beta chain was sequenced for a study of radiotherapy plus CTLA-4 blockade in lung cancer. Using immunoSEQ multiplex PCR, the repertoire was profiled, and TCRdb retains in-frame clones only, with some absent. The data show 64,000 or so clones, less than 75% seen once. CDR3 size: 13 residues. Trimming left V 1 base short and J 8 bases short, with 11 bases between. Per the germline V gene, CDR1 is MNHNS and CDR2 is SASEGT. This TCR came from a human donor with non-small cell lung cancer whose response to radiotherapy plus ipilimumab could not be evaluated. The J gene is TRBJ1-2, the V gene TRBV6-1; D unclear. Sequencing was performed on peripheral blood, taken from a patient treated with radiotherapy plus ipilimumab. CDR3 bases: TGTGCCAGCAGTGAAGTTGGTAGATTCGGCTACACCTTC. Its protein product is CASSEVGRFGYTF.